One sample yielded the 3 T cell receptor beta chains listed below, sequenced in a study of blood T cell repertoires in COVID-19. Only in-frame clones appear in the TCRdb table, and some are missing; sequencing was by immunoSEQ multiplex PCR. The data show about 130,000 clones, with 70% to 90% seen just once and about 2.1% held by the top ten. What was sequenced was peripheral blood. The receptors were sampled from a man between 65 and 85 years old with active COVID-19.

The chain employs TRBV2 and TRBJ2-7, with 8 bases matching TRBD1. V lost 7 bases to trimming and J lost 4 bases; unmatched junction nucleotides: 9. The CDR3 extends over 14 amino acids. CDR1 SNHLY and CDR2 FYNNEI come from the germline V gene. The chain's CDR3 is CASTPGRGRYEQYF. In nucleotides, the CDR3 is TGTGCCAGCACTCCGGGCAGGGGGCGGTACGAGCAGTACTTC.

The V gene is TRBV6-5, the J gene TRBJ2-5; 14 nucleotides match TRBD2. V was clipped by 6 bases and J by 7 bases; unmatched bases: 7. Germline V gene lookup returns CDR1 MNHEY and CDR2 SVGAGI. The CDR3 is 15 amino acids. The DNA of the CDR3 is TGTGCCAGCAGCGGGACTAGCGGGAGCTACGGGACCCAGTACTTC. As protein: CASSGTSGSYGTQYF.

This chain joins TRBV30 and TRBJ2-7; unclear D gene. This CDR3 has 11 amino acids. The V gene lost 2 bases and the J gene lost 5 bases, with 7 bases spanning the gap. Germline values: CDR1 GTSNPN, CDR2 SVGIG (reference sequence). CDR3 sequence: CAWSPPDEQYF. In DNA form, the CDR3 reads TGTGCCTGGAGTCCGCCGGACGAGCAGTACTTC.